What follows describes a single TCR beta chain. Antigen unknown. The data were produced by immunoSEQ multiplex PCR, yet TCRdb's version contains in-frame clones alone and is incomplete. There are approximately 35,000 clones in the sample; roughly 77% occur only once, and 22% lies in the top ten. Looked up from germline, CDR1 is SGHTA and CDR2 is FQGTGA. Trimming removed 0 bases from V and 4 bases from J; junction bases left unmatched: 3. CDR3 length: 15 amino acids. The data were obtained in a study of OX40 agonist ivuxolimab in advanced cancers. Findings and caveats of the study: Partial responders receiving 0.1-3.0 mg/kg showed among the lowest clonal expansion. Not determined was the antigen specificity of the expanded peripheral T cells.

The TCR was taken from an adult with an advanced solid tumor such as melanoma, head and neck, liver or kidney cancer. Sequencing used CD4+ or CD8+ T cells sorted from blood, obtained in a trial of the OX40 agonist ivuxolimab. J is TRBJ1-2 and V is TRBV7-3, with 9 bases lining up with TRBD1. The CDR3 here is CASSLTGQGPYGYTF. The CDR3 coding sequence is TGTGCCAGCAGCTTAACGGGACAGGGACCCTATGGCTACACCTTC.